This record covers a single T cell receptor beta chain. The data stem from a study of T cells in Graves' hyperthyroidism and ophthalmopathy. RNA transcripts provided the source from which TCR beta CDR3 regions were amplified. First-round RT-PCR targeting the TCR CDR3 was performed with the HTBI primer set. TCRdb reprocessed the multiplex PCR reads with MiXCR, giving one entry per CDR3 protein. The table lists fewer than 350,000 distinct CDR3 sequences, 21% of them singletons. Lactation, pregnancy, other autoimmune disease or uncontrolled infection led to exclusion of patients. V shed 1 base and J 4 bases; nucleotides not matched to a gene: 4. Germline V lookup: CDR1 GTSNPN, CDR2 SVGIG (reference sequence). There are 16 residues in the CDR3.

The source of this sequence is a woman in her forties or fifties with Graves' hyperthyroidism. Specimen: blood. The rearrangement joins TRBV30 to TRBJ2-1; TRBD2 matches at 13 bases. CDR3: CAWSDGLAGEYNEQFF. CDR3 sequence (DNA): TGTGCCTGGAGTGACGGACTAGCGGGAGAGTACAATGAGCAGTTCTTC. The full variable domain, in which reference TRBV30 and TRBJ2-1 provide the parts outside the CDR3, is SQTIHQWPATLVQPVGSPLSLECTVEGTSNPNLYWYRQAAGRGLQLLFYSVGIGQISSEVPQNLSASRPQDRQFILSSKKLLLSDSGFYLCAWSDGLAGEYNEQFFGPGTRLTVL.